A selection of T cell receptor beta chains follows, all from one sample in a study of shared clonotypes between healthy human individuals. Sequencing used immunoSEQ multiplex PCR; TCRdb keeps in-frame clones, though not all of them. The repertoire holds some 2,000,000 clones, with about 94% as singletons. Input material: naive CD4+ T cells sorted from blood. The origin of the receptors is a man aged 18-30 years in good health. CDR3s include the opening cysteine and the closing phenylalanine or tryptophan. D genes are given only for firm matches. Size tells how often a clone was seen (once, few, many) or the class of an expanded clone, and some rows leave it out.

j_call: TRBJ1-2; v_call: TRBV10-3; cdr3_length: 14; d_call: TRBD1; clone_size: -; cdr3_aa: CAISESDRGYGYTF; cdr3_nt: TGTGCCATCAGTGAGTCCGACAGGGGATATGGCTACACCTTC
j_call: TRBJ2-4; v_call: TRBV18; cdr3_length: 12; d_call: -; clone_size: -; cdr3_aa: CASSPEGDIQYF; cdr3_nt: TGTGCCAGCTCACCGGAAGGGGATATTCAGTACTTC
j_call: TRBJ1-6; v_call: TRBV7-9; cdr3_length: 15; d_call: -; clone_size: -; cdr3_aa: CASSSQTLYNSPLHF; cdr3_nt: TGTGCCAGCAGCTCCCAGACACTCTATAATTCACCCCTCCACTTT
j_call: TRBJ2-5; v_call: TRBV6-5; cdr3_length: 14; d_call: TRBD1; clone_size: -; cdr3_aa: CASRRTGEWETQYF; cdr3_nt: TGTGCCAGCAGACGGACAGGGGAGTGGGAGACCCAGTACTTC
j_call: TRBJ2-5; v_call: TRBV29-1; cdr3_length: 13; d_call: TRBD1; clone_size: once; cdr3_aa: CSGQGAAGETQYF; cdr3_nt: TGCAGCGGGCAGGGGGCAGCGGGAGAGACCCAGTACTTC
j_call: TRBJ2-1; v_call: TRBV15; cdr3_length: 17; d_call: -; clone_size: once; cdr3_aa: CATSSRDKVGSYNEQFF; cdr3_nt: TGTGCCACCAGCAGCCGGGACAAGGTGGGTTCCTACAATGAGCAGTTCTTC
j_call: TRBJ2-7; v_call: TRBV7-9; cdr3_length: 14; d_call: -; clone_size: -; cdr3_aa: CASSLDVQSYEQYF; cdr3_nt: TGTGCCAGCAGCTTAGACGTACAGTCCTACGAGCAGTACTTC
j_call: TRBJ1-1; v_call: TRBV25-1; cdr3_length: 16; d_call: -; clone_size: -; cdr3_aa: CASSEWSAGPGTEAFF; cdr3_nt: TGTGCCAGCAGTGAATGGTCGGCAGGGCCGGGCACTGAAGCTTTCTTT
j_call: TRBJ2-1; v_call: TRBV27; cdr3_length: 15; d_call: -; clone_size: once; cdr3_aa: CASSLGTLDPNEQFF; cdr3_nt: TGTGCCAGCAGCCTTGGGACCTTGGATCCGAATGAGCAGTTCTTC
j_call: TRBJ1-1; v_call: TRBV20-1; cdr3_length: 11; d_call: -; clone_size: -; cdr3_aa: CSARQFEQAFF; cdr3_nt: TGCAGTGCTAGACAGTTTGAACAAGCTTTCTTT
j_call: TRBJ2-5; v_call: TRBV5-1; cdr3_length: 16; d_call: TRBD2; clone_size: -; cdr3_aa: CASSLSNLAGVETQYF; cdr3_nt: TGCGCCAGCAGCTTGTCCAACTTAGCGGGGGTGGAGACCCAGTACTTC
j_call: TRBJ1-1; v_call: TRBV5-1; cdr3_length: 17; d_call: TRBD1; clone_size: -; cdr3_aa: CASSVSGGQGRLLEAFF; cdr3_nt: TGCGCCAGCAGTGTAAGCGGGGGACAGGGGCGCCTCCTTGAAGCTTTCTTT
j_call: TRBJ1-2; v_call: TRBV19; cdr3_length: 15; d_call: TRBD1; clone_size: -; cdr3_aa: CASTGTGAFYYGYTF; cdr3_nt: TGTGCCAGCACCGGGACAGGGGCGTTCTACTATGGCTACACCTTC
j_call: TRBJ1-3; v_call: TRBV7-2; cdr3_length: 14; d_call: -; clone_size: -; cdr3_aa: CASSLGARGNTIYF; cdr3_nt: TGTGCCAGCAGCTTAGGGGCGCGTGGAAACACCATATATTTT
j_call: TRBJ2-3; v_call: TRBV4-1; cdr3_length: 17; d_call: TRBD2; clone_size: -; cdr3_aa: CASSQVPGGGGTDTQYF; cdr3_nt: TGCGCCAGCAGCCAAGTCCCCGGCGGGGGGGGCACAGATACGCAGTATTTT
j_call: TRBJ2-2; v_call: TRBV6-6; cdr3_length: 13; d_call: -; clone_size: -; cdr3_aa: CASSYSGIGELFF; cdr3_nt: TGTGCCAGCAGTTACTCGGGGATCGGGGAGCTGTTTTTT
j_call: TRBJ2-7; v_call: TRBV19; cdr3_length: 14; d_call: TRBD1; clone_size: -; cdr3_aa: CASSPSTGNHEQYF; cdr3_nt: TGTGCCAGTAGTCCCTCGACAGGGAACCACGAGCAGTACTTC
j_call: TRBJ2-7; v_call: TRBV10-3; cdr3_length: 15; d_call: -; clone_size: -; cdr3_aa: CAISESAKISYEQYF; cdr3_nt: TGTGCCATCAGTGAGTCCGCAAAGATATCCTACGAGCAGTACTTC
j_call: TRBJ1-2; v_call: TRBV7-9; cdr3_length: 15; d_call: TRBD1; clone_size: -; cdr3_aa: CASDTVGTGANGYTF; cdr3_nt: TGTGCCAGCGATACGGTGGGGACAGGGGCGAATGGCTACACCTTC
j_call: TRBJ2-3; v_call: TRBV15; cdr3_length: 14; d_call: -; clone_size: once; cdr3_aa: CATSRDGGTDTQYF; cdr3_nt: TGTGCCACCAGCAGAGATGGGGGCACAGATACGCAGTATTTT
j_call: TRBJ1-1; v_call: TRBV7-3; cdr3_length: 13; d_call: TRBD1; clone_size: -; cdr3_aa: CASSGQGYTEAFF; cdr3_nt: TGTGCCAGCAGCGGACAGGGGTACACTGAAGCTTTCTTT
j_call: TRBJ1-1; v_call: TRBV6-1; cdr3_length: 13; d_call: -; clone_size: -; cdr3_aa: CASRVQAVSEAFF; cdr3_nt: TGTGCCAGCAGAGTACAAGCAGTTTCTGAAGCTTTCTTT
j_call: TRBJ1-1; v_call: TRBV30; cdr3_length: 13; d_call: -; clone_size: once; cdr3_aa: CAWSVIVNTEAFF; cdr3_nt: TGTGCCTGGAGTGTAATAGTGAACACTGAAGCTTTCTTT
j_call: TRBJ2-4; v_call: TRBV6-5; cdr3_length: 14; d_call: -; clone_size: once; cdr3_aa: CASSYSLAKNIQYF; cdr3_nt: TGTGCCAGCAGTTACAGCTTAGCCAAAAACATTCAGTACTTC
j_call: TRBJ1-1; v_call: TRBV6-5; cdr3_length: 15; d_call: -; clone_size: once; cdr3_aa: CASRRTEIMNTEAFF; cdr3_nt: TGTGCCAGCAGGCGGACGGAGATTATGAACACTGAAGCTTTCTTT
j_call: TRBJ2-1; v_call: TRBV6-5; cdr3_length: 14; d_call: TRBD1; clone_size: -; cdr3_aa: CASKRGTGRDEQFF; cdr3_nt: TGTGCCAGCAAAAGAGGGACAGGGCGGGATGAGCAGTTCTTC
j_call: TRBJ2-6; v_call: TRBV29-1; cdr3_length: 13; d_call: -; clone_size: -; cdr3_aa: CSVALAGANVLTF; cdr3_nt: TGCAGCGTCGCGTTAGCTGGGGCCAACGTCCTGACTTTC
j_call: TRBJ2-7; v_call: TRBV9; cdr3_length: 15; d_call: TRBD2; clone_size: -; cdr3_aa: CASSALAGVGNEQYF; cdr3_nt: TGTGCCAGCAGTGCCTTAGCGGGAGTTGGTAACGAGCAGTACTTC
j_call: TRBJ2-3; v_call: TRBV9; cdr3_length: 14; d_call: -; clone_size: -; cdr3_aa: CASNNGQDTDTQYF; cdr3_nt: TGTGCCAGTAACAACGGACAAGACACAGATACGCAGTATTTT
j_call: TRBJ2-1; v_call: TRBV5-1; cdr3_length: 15; d_call: TRBD2; clone_size: -; cdr3_aa: CATQGGSSGTGEQFF; cdr3_nt: TGCGCCACCCAGGGGGGGTCTAGCGGGACTGGTGAGCAGTTCTTC
j_call: TRBJ1-6; v_call: TRBV9; cdr3_length: 15; d_call: TRBD1; clone_size: -; cdr3_aa: CASSVGDSENSPLHF; cdr3_nt: TGTGCCAGCAGCGTTGGGGACAGCGAAAATTCACCCCTCCACTTT
j_call: TRBJ2-1; v_call: TRBV28; cdr3_length: 14; d_call: -; clone_size: -; cdr3_aa: CASSLTAGWSEQFF; cdr3_nt: TGTGCCAGCAGTTTAACGGCGGGGTGGAGTGAGCAGTTCTTC
j_call: TRBJ2-7; v_call: TRBV30; cdr3_length: 15; d_call: -; clone_size: -; cdr3_aa: CAWSDDRHSPYEQYF; cdr3_nt: TGTGCCTGGAGCGACGACAGGCATTCGCCCTACGAGCAGTACTTC
j_call: TRBJ1-5; v_call: TRBV7-6; cdr3_length: 15; d_call: -; clone_size: -; cdr3_aa: CASSFGSESNQPQHF; cdr3_nt: TGTGCCAGCAGCTTTGGCAGTGAGAGCAATCAGCCCCAGCATTTT
j_call: TRBJ2-1; v_call: TRBV10-2; cdr3_length: 12; d_call: -; clone_size: -; cdr3_aa: CATAVSYNEQFF; cdr3_nt: TGCGCCACCGCGGTCTCCTACAATGAGCAGTTCTTC
j_call: TRBJ2-5; v_call: TRBV15; cdr3_length: 20; d_call: -; clone_size: -; cdr3_aa: CATSRDLAGVGLPDQETQYF; cdr3_nt: TGTGCCACCAGCAGAGACCTGGCCGGGGTCGGACTCCCGGACCAAGAGACCCAGTACTTC
j_call: TRBJ2-7; v_call: TRBV6-5; cdr3_length: 12; d_call: -; clone_size: -; cdr3_aa: CASSPWGYEQYF; cdr3_nt: TGTGCCAGCAGTCCGTGGGGCTACGAGCAGTACTTC
j_call: TRBJ2-7; v_call: TRBV19; cdr3_length: 15; d_call: TRBD1; clone_size: -; cdr3_aa: CASSTTGASSYEQYF; cdr3_nt: TGTGCCAGTAGTACGACAGGGGCGAGCTCCTACGAGCAGTACTTC
j_call: TRBJ2-5; v_call: TRBV30; cdr3_length: 12; d_call: TRBD2; clone_size: -; cdr3_aa: CARGRVRETQYF; cdr3_nt: TGTGCTCGGGGGAGGGTACGGGAGACCCAGTACTTC
j_call: TRBJ1-3; v_call: TRBV6-5; cdr3_length: 14; d_call: -; clone_size: -; cdr3_aa: CASTPGGSGNTIYF; cdr3_nt: TGTGCCAGCACCCCGGGGGGCAGCGGAAACACCATATATTTT
j_call: TRBJ1-3; v_call: TRBV4-1; cdr3_length: 19; d_call: TRBD1; clone_size: -; cdr3_aa: CASSHDITNYRGSGNTIYF; cdr3_nt: TGCGCCAGCAGCCACGATATCACGAATTACAGGGGCTCTGGAAACACCATATATTTT
j_call: TRBJ2-4; v_call: TRBV7-2; cdr3_length: 16; d_call: TRBD1; clone_size: -; cdr3_aa: CASSEEGTGGRNIQYF; cdr3_nt: TGTGCCAGCAGCGAGGAGGGGACAGGGGGCAGAAACATTCAGTACTTC
j_call: TRBJ1-1; v_call: TRBV5-1; cdr3_length: 15; d_call: -; clone_size: -; cdr3_aa: CASSSRGERNTEAFF; cdr3_nt: TGCGCCAGCAGCTCCCGGGGGGAGAGGAACACTGAAGCTTTCTTT
j_call: TRBJ1-3; v_call: TRBV5-1; cdr3_length: 16; d_call: -; clone_size: -; cdr3_aa: CASSLEGVTSGNTIYF; cdr3_nt: TGCGCCAGCAGCTTGGAGGGGGTCACCTCTGGAAACACCATATATTTT
j_call: TRBJ2-7; v_call: TRBV7-8; cdr3_length: 14; d_call: TRBD1; clone_size: -; cdr3_aa: CASGRDRVDYEQYF; cdr3_nt: TGTGCCAGCGGACGAGACAGGGTAGACTACGAGCAGTACTTC
j_call: TRBJ1-5; v_call: TRBV28; cdr3_length: 17; d_call: -; clone_size: -; cdr3_aa: CASRGRGLRGVNQPQHF; cdr3_nt: TGTGCCAGCAGGGGGCGGGGACTCCGAGGGGTAAATCAGCCCCAGCATTTT
j_call: TRBJ1-2; v_call: TRBV6-5; cdr3_length: 14; d_call: -; clone_size: -; cdr3_aa: CASSYAGVGYGYTF; cdr3_nt: TGTGCCAGCAGTTACGCTGGGGTAGGCTATGGCTACACCTTC
j_call: TRBJ2-7; v_call: TRBV7-8; cdr3_length: 19; d_call: TRBD2; clone_size: -; cdr3_aa: CASSFVIGLAGGVTYEQYF; cdr3_nt: TGTGCCAGCAGCTTCGTTATAGGTCTAGCGGGAGGCGTGACCTACGAGCAGTACTTC
j_call: TRBJ1-6; v_call: TRBV27; cdr3_length: 15; d_call: TRBD1; clone_size: -; cdr3_aa: CASSPQGARNSPLHF; cdr3_nt: TGTGCCAGCAGCCCCCAGGGGGCCCGTAATTCACCCCTCCACTTT
j_call: TRBJ2-3; v_call: TRBV6-1; cdr3_length: 15; d_call: -; clone_size: -; cdr3_aa: CASSEKLEGTDTQYF; cdr3_nt: TGTGCCAGCAGTGAAAAGCTGGAAGGGACAGATACGCAGTATTTT
j_call: TRBJ1-2; v_call: TRBV21-1; cdr3_length: 18; d_call: -; clone_size: -; cdr3_aa: CASSRHRVLFPHFYGYTF; cdr3_nt: TGTGCCAGCAGCCGACACAGGGTCCTCTTTCCCCATTTCTATGGCTACACCTTC
j_call: TRBJ2-3; v_call: TRBV1; cdr3_length: 22; d_call: -; clone_size: -; cdr3_aa: CTSSQDPWGAKSPWGFLDTQYF; cdr3_nt: TGCACCAGCAGCCAAGATCCATGGGGGGCTAAGTCTCCATGGGGTTTTTTGGATACGCAGTATTTT
j_call: TRBJ2-2; v_call: TRBV11-2; cdr3_length: 15; d_call: TRBD2; clone_size: -; cdr3_aa: CASSQSGGYLRELFF; cdr3_nt: TGTGCCAGCAGCCAGAGCGGGGGGTACCTCCGGGAGCTGTTTTTT
j_call: TRBJ2-2; v_call: TRBV5-1; cdr3_length: 15; d_call: -; clone_size: -; cdr3_aa: CASSQSRQNTGELFF; cdr3_nt: TGCGCCAGCAGCCAAAGTAGACAGAACACCGGGGAGCTGTTTTTT